These 22 T cell receptor beta chains share one sample of origin, sequenced in a study of cytomegalovirus exposure and HLA in healthy donors. In the PCR, 60 Vbeta and 13 Jbeta primers were used. Measured with immunoSEQ multiplex PCR; TCRdb has only the in-frame clones, and not every one. Its clone listing holds about 160,000 clones. The sample was PBMCs. The receptors were gathered from a woman aged 60 to 75 in good health and CMV-seronegative.

V gene TRBV4-1 combines with J gene TRBJ2-3; D perhaps matches TRBD2 (5 bases). The germline gives CDR1 MGHRA, CDR2 YSYEKL. This CDR3 contains 14 residues. Trimming left V 0 bases short and J 3 bases short, with 7 bases between. The CDR3 DNA sequence: TGCGCCAGCAGCCAAGAGACTACAACAGATACGCAGTATTTT. Amino acid sequence: CASSQETTTDTQYF.

This sequence joins TRBV7-2 and TRBJ2-2; TRBD2 matches at 8 bases. Trimming removed 4 bases from V and 4 bases from J; junction bases left unmatched: 8. Germline V gene sequence: CDR1 SGHTA, CDR2 FQGNSA. The CDR3 length is 16 residues. The CDR3 bases are TGTGCCAGCAGCTCCCTTGGGGCGGGGGGCACCGGGGAGCTGTTTTTT. Its protein is CASSSLGAGGTGELFF.

The chain joins TRBV4-2 to TRBJ2-1; 14 bases agree with TRBD2. The CDR3 is made up of 17 amino acids. V shed 2 bases, J shed 8 bases, and the junction held 8 bases outside the gene matches. Germline values: CDR1 LGHNA, CDR2 YNFKEQ. The CDR3 spells CASSQRLAGGPKDEQFF. The CDR3 DNA reads TGTGCCAGCAGCCAACGACTAGCGGGAGGGCCGAAGGATGAGCAGTTCTTC.

The chain is built from TRBV19 and TRBJ1-1; perhaps TRBD1 as D (6 bases). CDR3 length equals 14 residues. V lost 3 bases and J 3 bases, leaving 11 bases between the germline ends. Germline-derived CDR1 and CDR2 are LNHDA and SQIVND (reference sequence). CDR3 DNA: TGTGCCAGTAGTATGTTTCCAGGGGACACTGAAGCTTTCTTT. Protein product: CASSMFPGDTEAFF.

The CDR3 spells CASSPTGYEQYF. In nucleotides, the CDR3 is TGTGCCAGCTCACCTACAGGGTACGAGCAGTACTTC. This rearrangement joins TRBV18 to TRBJ2-7, with D perhaps matching TRBD1 (6 bases). V was trimmed by 3 bases and J by 4 bases, leaving 7 bases between them. This CDR3 region has 12 residues. Germline V gene lookup returns CDR1 KGHSH and CDR2 LQKENI.

V gene TRBV11-2 combines with J gene TRBJ1-4; 9 nucleotides align to TRBD1. The CDR3 is 15 amino acids. J was trimmed by 16 bases and V by 5 bases; bases with no gene match: 17. Germline values: CDR1 SGHAT, CDR2 FQNNGV. CDR3: CASSPKWGQGGRQFF. DNA for the CDR3: TGTGCCAGCAGCCCCAAGTGGGGACAGGGTGGGCGTCAGTTTTTT.

CDR3 DNA: TGCAGCGTTGGTTGGGGGGGGGACTACGAGCAGTACTTC. It encodes CSVGWGGDYEQYF. The chain couples TRBV29-1 to TRBJ2-7; 7 bases align to TRBD2. Losses at the gene ends were 4 bases for V and 3 bases for J; bases not matched to a gene: 6. Germline CDR1 is SQVTM and CDR2 is ANQGSEA. This CDR3 is built from 13 residues.

The chain combines TRBV18 with TRBJ1-4; 7 bases map to TRBD1. The length of the CDR3 is 13 residues. J lost 8 bases, V lost 1 base, and 1 base had no gene match. Per germline, CDR1 KGHSH and CDR2 LQKENI. CDR3 sequence reads: CASSPRTGEKLFF. DNA of the CDR3: TGTGCCAGCTCACCACGGACAGGCGAAAAACTGTTTTTT.

The chain carries TRBV6-5 and TRBJ1-1; D call uncertain. V lost 2 bases and J lost 10, with 8 bases in between. CDR3 length equals 11 residues. Germline assignment: CDR1 MNHEY and CDR2 SVGAGI. CDR3 sequence (DNA): TGTGCCAGCAGTTACAAAGGGAGAGCTTTCTTT. Protein: CASSYKGRAFF.

V gene TRBV10-3 combines with J gene TRBJ2-7; 12 positions match TRBD2. The CDR3 sequence is 16 residues long. V shed 0 bases, J shed 2 bases, and the junction held 2 bases outside the gene matches. The germline V gene encodes CDR1 ENHRY and CDR2 SYGVKD. The CDR3 region is CAISESLAGGTYEQYF. CDR3 in DNA: TGTGCCATCAGTGAGTCACTAGCGGGGGGTACCTACGAGCAGTACTTC.

The chain links TRBV5-4 to TRBJ1-2, with TRBD1 identical over 11 bases. The trim removed 2 bases at V and 6 bases at J, leaving 3 bases unmatched. This CDR3 has 14 amino acids. CDR1 SGHNT and CDR2 YYREEE come from the germline V gene (reference sequence). Here the CDR3 reads CASSFQDRGHGYTF. The CDR3 DNA reads as TGTGCCAGCAGCTTCCAGGACAGGGGGCATGGCTACACCTTC.

This chain joins TRBV9 and TRBJ2-1; 10 positions match TRBD2. Trimming removed 0 bases from V and 9 bases from J; junction bases left unmatched: 9. In germline, CDR1 is SGDLS, CDR2 YYNGEE. The CDR3 covers 16 residues. Here the CDR3 DNA reads TGTGCCAGCAGCGTAGTTGGAACTAGCGGGGAGCGTGAGCAGTTCTTC. Protein: CASSVVGTSGEREQFF.

V usage is TRBV5-4 and J usage is TRBJ2-2; a possible D gene is TRBD1 (5 bases). CDR3 length: 14 amino acids. V was clipped by 0 bases and J by 7 bases, with 10 bases between them. Germline CDR1 reads SGHNT; CDR2 reads YYREEE (reference sequence). In nucleotides, the CDR3 is TGTGCCAGCAGCTTGGTGTCTCAGGGCGGGGAGCTGTTTTTT. Its protein product is CASSLVSQGGELFF.

The chain links TRBV5-4 to TRBJ1-2; maybe TRBD1 (6 bases). The V and J ends lost 4 bases and 2 bases respectively, with 9 bases between them. Germline V CDR1 and CDR2: SGHNT, YYREEE (reference sequence). The CDR3 is 13 amino acids. The CDR3 DNA reads TGTGCCAGCAGCCCCGACAGGAACTATGGCTACACCTTC. Translated, it gives CASSPDRNYGYTF.

The V and J genes are TRBV25-1 and TRBJ1-2; 8 bases align to TRBD1. This CDR3 has 14 residues. Trimming cost V 5 bases and J 6 bases; bases outside gene matches: 8. Germline V gene data show CDR1 as MGHDK and CDR2 as SYGVNS. CDR3 sequence (DNA): TGTGCCAGCAGTTTCGAGGACAGGGTTCATGGCTACACCTTC. Its translation: CASSFEDRVHGYTF.

The chain uses TRBV7-9 and TRBJ2-5; no firm D call. CDR3 length: 11 amino acids. The germline V gene has CDR1 SEHNR and CDR2 FQNEAQ (reference sequence). V gave up 4 bases and J gave up 4 bases, with 4 bases separating them. CDR3 in amino acids: CASSYRETQYF. CDR3 nucleotides: TGTGCCAGCAGCTACAGAGAGACCCAGTACTTC.

About this clone: An end of the junction does not agree with germline; a read error may underlie this. This chain connects TRBV7-2 to TRBJ2-4; D not resolved. The CDR3 length is 12 residues. Germline V gene data show CDR1 as SGHTA and CDR2 as FQGNSA. The CDR3 region has the DNA TGTGCCAGCAGCTTAGCGGGTAGGCCTCAGCGCTTC. It codes for CASSLAGRPQRF.

The chain combines TRBV27 with TRBJ2-7; 9 bases align to TRBD2. Trimming removed 2 bases from V and 2 bases from J; junction bases left unmatched: 10. CDR1 and CDR2 from the germline V gene are MNHEY and SMNVEV (reference sequence). There are 17 residues in the CDR3. CDR3 coding DNA: TGTGCCAGCAGTTTAGGGCCTTCGGGACTAGCCGCCTACGAGCAGTACTTC. It translates to CASSLGPSGLAAYEQYF.

This chain uses TRBV13 with TRBJ1-1; D perhaps matches TRBD1 (5 bases). Looked up from germline, CDR1 is PRHDT and CDR2 is FYEKMQ (reference sequence). Trimming stripped 6 bases from V and 6 bases from J, with 14 bases between. This CDR3 spans 13 amino acids. The CDR3 nucleotides are TGTGCCAGCAGTCAGGACGGGGGTTCTGAAGCTTTCTTT. It yields the protein CASSQDGGSEAFF.

The chain uses TRBV5-1 and TRBJ2-7; no clear D gene. Germline CDR1 is SGHRS and CDR2 is YFSETQ. CDR3 length: 14 residues. Trimming removed 0 bases from V and 4 bases from J, with 11 bases in between. The CDR3 nucleotides are TGCGCCAGCAGCTTGGCCCCTCCTCCGTACGAGCAGTACTTC. This encodes CASSLAPPPYEQYF.

As to this clone: The same CDR3 can be traced to other DNA sequences in this sample. The chain has TRBV7-9 and TRBJ1-4; tentatively, D is TRBD1 (5 bases). Germline CDR1 is SEHNR and CDR2 is FQNEAQ (reference sequence). The CDR3 has 14 residues. V was pared by 1 base and J by 7 bases, with 10 bases between. CDR3 nucleotides: TGTGCCAGCAGCTTAGGTCAGGGTACTGAAAAACTGTTTTTT. Protein sequence: CASSLGQGTEKLFF.

The chain combines TRBV7-9 with TRBJ1-5; the match to TRBD1 covers 9 bases. CDR3 length equals 15 residues. V shed 5 bases and J 4 bases; nucleotides not matched to a gene: 6. Germline values: CDR1 SEHNR, CDR2 FQNEAQ (reference sequence). Here the CDR3 reads CASSAGQGRNQPQHF. For the CDR3, the DNA is TGTGCCAGCAGCGCCGGACAGGGGAGAAATCAGCCCCAGCATTTT.